The clone carrying this T cell receptor (beta chain) was observed a few times. Its antigen is unidentified. The CDR3 length is 16 residues. This sample is drawn from a study of T cell responses to AZD1222 COVID-19 vaccine. Study-wide points: In the spike-specific TCR repertoire, nearly half reportedly target unmutated variant regions.

Repertoires were generated with immunoSEQ multiplex PCR, while TCRdb's copy carries only in-frame clones and drops some. Altogether over 120,000 clones are present, about 82% being singletons, with the ten largest covering roughly 5.1%. This chain connects TRBV21-1 to TRBJ1-4. TRBV21-1 represents a pseudogene. The source was peripheral blood, collected 28 days after the second AZD1222 dose. The sequence was obtained from an adult who received the AZD1222 COVID-19 vaccine. CDR3 coding DNA: TGTGCCAGCAGTCGTCCGGGGGGTTCGACTAATGAAAAACTGTTTTTT. Protein: CASSRPGGSTNEKLFF.